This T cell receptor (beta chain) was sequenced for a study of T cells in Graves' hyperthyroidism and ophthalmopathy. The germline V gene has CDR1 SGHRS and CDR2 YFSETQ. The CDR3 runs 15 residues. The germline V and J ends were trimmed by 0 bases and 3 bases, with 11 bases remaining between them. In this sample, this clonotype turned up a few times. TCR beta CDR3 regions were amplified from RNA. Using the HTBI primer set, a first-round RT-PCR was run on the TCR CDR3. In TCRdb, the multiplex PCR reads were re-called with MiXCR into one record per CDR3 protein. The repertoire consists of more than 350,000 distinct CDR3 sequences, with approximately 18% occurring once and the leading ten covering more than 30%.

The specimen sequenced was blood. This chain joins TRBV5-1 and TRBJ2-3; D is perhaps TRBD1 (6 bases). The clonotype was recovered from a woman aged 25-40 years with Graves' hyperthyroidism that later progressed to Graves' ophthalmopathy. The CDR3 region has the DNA TGCGCCAGCAGCTTGGGCCAGACAGGAACAGATACGCAGTATTTT. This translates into CASSLGQTGTDTQYF.